What follows are 13 T cell receptor beta chains derived from one specimen sequenced in a study of T cell responses to AZD1222 COVID-19 vaccine. Measured with immunoSEQ multiplex PCR; TCRdb has only the in-frame clones, and not every one. The repertoire consists of 100,000 to 150,000 clones, with around 84% occurring once and the leading ten covering around 7.7%. The sample consisted of peripheral blood, taken on day 0 of AZD1222 vaccination. The receptors originated from an adult in good health.

The chain uses TRBV6-1 and TRBJ2-1; D not resolved. The CDR3 sequence is 13 residues long. Germline V gene data show CDR1 as MNHNS and CDR2 as SASEGT. Trimming shortened V by 2 bases and J by 11 bases, and 13 bases separated the two germline ends. The CDR3 is CASSESVGRQQFF. CDR3 in DNA: TGTGCCAGCAGTGAATCGGTCGGCCGGCAGCAGTTCTTC.

The chain has TRBV30 and TRBJ2-3; D possibly corresponds to TRBD1 (5 bases). CDR3 length equals 12 residues. Germline-derived CDR1 and CDR2 are GTSNPN and SVGIG (reference sequence). V shed 6 bases and J shed 4 bases, with 11 bases lying between them. The CDR3 DNA is TGTGCCTGTGGGGCGTTTGCAGATACGCAGTATTTT. It encodes CACGAFADTQYF.

The chain employs TRBV5-1 and TRBJ2-1, with 15 bases that match TRBD2. CDR1 is SGHRS, CDR2 YFSETQ, per germline. The CDR3 is 16 amino acids. The junction had 6 bases not matched to a gene; V was cut back by 2 bases and J by 9 bases. CDR3 amino acids: CASSFRTSGGAGEQFF. CDR3 nucleotide sequence: TGCGCCAGCAGCTTTCGGACTAGCGGGGGGGCCGGTGAGCAGTTCTTC.

The genes are TRBV6-2 or TRBV6-3 and TRBJ2-1; 11 positions agree with TRBD1. Germline trimming cut 5 bases from V and 7 bases from J; bases unmatched to any gene: 4. Looked up from germline, CDR1 is MNHEY and CDR2 is SVGEGT. This CDR3 region has 14 residues. The CDR3 reads CASSRGTGGNEQFF. DNA of the CDR3: TGTGCCAGCAGTCGCGGGACAGGGGGAAATGAGCAGTTCTTC.

This clone was seen a single time. CDR3 loop: CAILRNSGTSANNEQFF. CDR3 nucleotides: TGTGCCATCCTGAGAAATTCCGGGACTAGCGCCAACAATGAGCAGTTCTTC. The rearrangement uses TRBV7-9 and TRBJ2-1; the match to TRBD2 covers 10 bases. In germline, CDR1 is SEHNR, CDR2 FQNEAQ (reference sequence). This CDR3 has 17 amino acids. V trimming: 10 bases; J trimming: 5 bases; junction bases outside the gene matches: 17. Supplemented by reference TRBV7-9 and TRBJ2-1, the full variable domain reads DTGVSQNPRHKITKRGQNVTFRCDPISEHNRLYWYRQTLGQGPEFLTYFQNEAQLEKSRLLSDRFSAERPKGSFSTLEIQRTEQGDSAMYLCAILRNSGTSANNEQFFGPGTRLTVL.

This chain connects TRBV7-8 to TRBJ2-5, with D unclear. This CDR3 spans 12 amino acids. Trimming shortened V by 5 bases and J by 5 bases, and 9 bases separated the two germline ends. Germline CDR1 reads SGHVS; CDR2 reads FQNEAQ. The CDR3 protein is CASSPTAETQYF. DNA of the CDR3: TGTGCCAGCAGCCCCACCGCTGAGACCCAGTACTTC.

The chain uses TRBV27 and TRBJ1-5; unclear D gene. The V gene's germline CDR1 is MNHEY and CDR2 SMNVEV (reference sequence). CDR3 length: 14 residues. Trimming removed 0 bases from V and 3 bases from J, with 6 bases in between. The CDR3 sequence: CASSLSRPNQPQHF. In nucleotides, the CDR3 is TGTGCCAGCAGTTTATCGCGACCCAATCAGCCCCAGCATTTT.

This clone was counted between two and nine times. V and J are TRBV27 and TRBJ1-5; D gene ambiguous. There are 16 residues in the CDR3. V was clipped by 0 bases and J by 2 bases, with 11 bases between them. From germline, CDR1 is MNHEY and CDR2 SMNVEV (reference sequence). CDR3 coding DNA: TGTGCCAGCAGTTTATCTCTGGAGGGAGGCAATCAGCCCCAGCATTTT. It codes for CASSLSLEGGNQPQHF.

This chain joins TRBV30 and TRBJ1-5; D is perhaps TRBD1 (5 bases). Germline-derived CDR1 and CDR2 are GTSNPN and SVGIG (reference sequence). CDR3 size: 13 residues. V was trimmed by 1 base and J by 1 base, leaving 5 bases between them. The CDR3 reads CAWSGDSNQPQHF. The CDR3 DNA reads TGTGCCTGGAGTGGGGACAGCAATCAGCCCCAGCATTTT.

The gene calls are TRBV6-5 and TRBJ2-5, with D possibly TRBD1 on 7 matching bases. The CDR3 totals 14 residues. Per the germline V gene, CDR1 is MNHEY and CDR2 is SVGAGI. V was clipped by 4 bases and J by 7 bases, with 16 bases between them. CDR3 DNA sequence: TGTGCCAGCAGTTTCAACAGTCAGGGGGGGACCCAGTACTTC. Its translation is CASSFNSQGGTQYF.

Within the sample, this clone is medium-sized. V is TRBV3-1 (or the pseudogene TRBV3-2) and J is TRBJ2-3; 10 bases are shared with TRBD1. The junction had 3 bases not matched to a gene; V was cut back by 4 bases and J by 5 bases. The CDR3 consists of 14 residues. Germline CDR1 LGHDT, CDR2 YNNKEL (reference sequence). In nucleotides, the CDR3 is TGTGCCAGCAGCCCCGGACAGGGGGTAGATACGCAGTATTTT. It codes for CASSPGQGVDTQYF.

The V and J genes are TRBV6-1 and TRBJ1-4; D gene unclear. Germline V gives CDR1 MNHNS, CDR2 SASEGT. This CDR3 has 14 residues. Trimming cost V 6 bases and J 4 bases, with 12 bases left between them. CDR3 region: CASRPRTDNEKLFF. The DNA for the CDR3 is TGTGCCAGCAGACCGCGGACGGATAATGAAAAACTGTTTTTT.

The genes are TRBV5-1 and TRBJ1-4; D gene ambiguous. The CDR3 totals 14 residues. The germline CDR1 and CDR2 sequences are SGHRS and YFSETQ. V was trimmed by 0 bases and J by 4 bases, leaving 7 bases between them. The CDR3 region is CASSLDKINEKLFF. Written as DNA, the CDR3 is TGCGCCAGCAGCTTGGACAAAATTAATGAAAAACTGTTTTTT.